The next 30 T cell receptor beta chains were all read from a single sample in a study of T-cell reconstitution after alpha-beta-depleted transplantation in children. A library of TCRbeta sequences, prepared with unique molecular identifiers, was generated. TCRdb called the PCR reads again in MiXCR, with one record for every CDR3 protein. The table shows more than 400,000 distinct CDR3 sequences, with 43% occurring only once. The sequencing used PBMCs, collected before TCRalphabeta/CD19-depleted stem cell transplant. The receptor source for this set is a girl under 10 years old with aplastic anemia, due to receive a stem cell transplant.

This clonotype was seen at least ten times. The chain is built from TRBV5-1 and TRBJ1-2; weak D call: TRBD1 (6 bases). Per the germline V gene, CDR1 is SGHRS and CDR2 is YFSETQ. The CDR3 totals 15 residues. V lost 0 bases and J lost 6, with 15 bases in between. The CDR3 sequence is CASSLGDAQGDGYTF. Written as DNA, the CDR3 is TGCGCCAGCAGCTTGGGGGACGCACAGGGCGATGGCTACACCTTC.

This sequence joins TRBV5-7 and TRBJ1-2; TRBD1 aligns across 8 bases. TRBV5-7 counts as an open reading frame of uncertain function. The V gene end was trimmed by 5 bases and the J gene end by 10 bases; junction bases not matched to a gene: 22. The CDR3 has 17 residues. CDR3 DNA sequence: TGTGCCAGCAGACTCACCTTGGGGGACAGGCTATCGGAAGCCTACACCTTC. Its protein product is CASRLTLGDRLSEAYTF.

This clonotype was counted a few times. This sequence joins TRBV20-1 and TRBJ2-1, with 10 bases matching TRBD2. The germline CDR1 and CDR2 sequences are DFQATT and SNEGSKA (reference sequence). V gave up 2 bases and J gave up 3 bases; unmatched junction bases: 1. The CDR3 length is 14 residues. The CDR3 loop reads CSARKREGYNEQFF. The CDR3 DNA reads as TGCAGTGCTAGAAAGCGGGAGGGCTACAATGAGCAGTTCTTC.

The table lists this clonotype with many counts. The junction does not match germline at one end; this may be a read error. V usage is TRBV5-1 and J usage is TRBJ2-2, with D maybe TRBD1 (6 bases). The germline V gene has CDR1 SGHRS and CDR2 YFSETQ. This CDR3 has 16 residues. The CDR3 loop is CSSSFRQERPTGELFF. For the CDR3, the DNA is TGCTCCAGCAGCTTTAGACAGGAACGCCCGACCGGGGAGCTGTTTTTT.

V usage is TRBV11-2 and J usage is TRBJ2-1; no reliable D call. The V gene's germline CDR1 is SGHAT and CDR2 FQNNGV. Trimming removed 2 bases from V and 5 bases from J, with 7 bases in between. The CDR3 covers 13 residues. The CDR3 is CASSLSPHNEQFF. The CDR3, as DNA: TGTGCCAGCAGCTTAAGCCCCCACAATGAGCAGTTCTTC.

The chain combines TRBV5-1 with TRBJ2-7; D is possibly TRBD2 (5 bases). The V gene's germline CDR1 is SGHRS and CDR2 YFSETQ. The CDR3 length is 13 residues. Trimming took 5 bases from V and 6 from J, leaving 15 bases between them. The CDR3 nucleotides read TGCGCCAGCAGGGGATCGGATGAGGGCGAGCAGTACTTC. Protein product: CASRGSDEGEQYF.

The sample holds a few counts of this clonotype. The CDR3 protein is CASSPGTGGTLRGNTIYF. DNA for the CDR3: TGTGCCAGCAGCCCCGGGACAGGGGGCACTCTGAGGGGAAACACCATATATTTT. This chain links TRBV9 with TRBJ1-3; TRBD1 agrees at 12 bases. CDR3 length equals 18 residues. The germline V gene has CDR1 SGDLS and CDR2 YYNGEE. V was clipped by 4 bases and J by 4 bases; unmatched bases: 12. Drawing the rest from reference TRBV9 and TRBJ1-3, the complete variable domain is DSGVTQTPKHLITATGQRVTLRCSPRSGDLSVYWYQQSLDQGLQFLIQYYNGEERAKGNILERFSAQQFPDLHSELNLSSLELGDSALYFCASSPGTGGTLRGNTIYFGEGSWLTVV.

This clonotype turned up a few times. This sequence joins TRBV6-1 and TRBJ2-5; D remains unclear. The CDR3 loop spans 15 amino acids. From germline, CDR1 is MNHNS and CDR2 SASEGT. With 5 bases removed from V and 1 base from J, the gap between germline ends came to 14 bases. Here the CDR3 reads CASSLLASPQETQYF. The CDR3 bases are TGTGCCAGCAGTCTCTTAGCCTCGCCCCAAGAGACCCAGTACTTC.

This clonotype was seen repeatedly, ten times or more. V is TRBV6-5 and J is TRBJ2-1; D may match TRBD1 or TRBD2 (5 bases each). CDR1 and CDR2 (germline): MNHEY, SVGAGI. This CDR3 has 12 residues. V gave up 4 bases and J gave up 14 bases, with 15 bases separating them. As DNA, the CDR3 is TGTGCCAGCAGTTTGGGTTGGGGGACCGAGTTCTTC. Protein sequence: CASSLGWGTEFF.

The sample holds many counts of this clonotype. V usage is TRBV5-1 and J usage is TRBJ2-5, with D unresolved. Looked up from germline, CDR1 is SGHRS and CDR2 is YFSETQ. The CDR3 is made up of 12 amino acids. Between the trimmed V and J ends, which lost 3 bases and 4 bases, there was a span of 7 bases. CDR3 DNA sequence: TGCGCCAGCAGCTCGCCGGGAGAGACCCAGTACTTC. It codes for CASSSPGETQYF.

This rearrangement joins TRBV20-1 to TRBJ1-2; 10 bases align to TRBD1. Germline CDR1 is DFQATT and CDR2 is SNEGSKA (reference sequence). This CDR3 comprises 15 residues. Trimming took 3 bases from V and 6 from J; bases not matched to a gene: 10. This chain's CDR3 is CSASIDRGPKNGYTF. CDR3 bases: TGCAGTGCTAGTATCGACAGGGGGCCCAAGAATGGCTACACCTTC.

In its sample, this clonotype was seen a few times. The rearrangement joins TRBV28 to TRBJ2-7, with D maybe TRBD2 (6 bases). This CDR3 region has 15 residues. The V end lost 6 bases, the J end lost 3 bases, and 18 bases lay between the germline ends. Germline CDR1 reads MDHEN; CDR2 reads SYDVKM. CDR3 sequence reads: CASRPAQGGGYEQYF. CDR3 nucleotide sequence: TGTGCCAGCAGGCCGGCCCAGGGAGGAGGCTACGAGCAGTACTTC.

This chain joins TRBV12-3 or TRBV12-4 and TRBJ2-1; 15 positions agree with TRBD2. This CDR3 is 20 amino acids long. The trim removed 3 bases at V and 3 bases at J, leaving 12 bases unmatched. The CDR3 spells CASSFGGGLAGGRRYNEQFF. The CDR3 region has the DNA TGTGCCAGCAGTTTCGGAGGCGGACTAGCGGGGGGGCGACGCTACAATGAGCAGTTCTTC.

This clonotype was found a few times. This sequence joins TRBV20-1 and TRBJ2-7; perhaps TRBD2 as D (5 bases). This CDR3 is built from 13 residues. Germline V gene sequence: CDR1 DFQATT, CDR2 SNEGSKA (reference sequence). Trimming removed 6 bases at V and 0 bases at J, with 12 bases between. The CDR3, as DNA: TGCAGTGCGTTAGCGATCCACTCCTACGAGCAGTACTTC. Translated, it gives CSALAIHSYEQYF.

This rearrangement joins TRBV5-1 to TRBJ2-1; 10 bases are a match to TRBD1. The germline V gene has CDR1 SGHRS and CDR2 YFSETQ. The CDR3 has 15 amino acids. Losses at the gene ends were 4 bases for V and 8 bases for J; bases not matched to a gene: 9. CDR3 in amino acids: CASSVGQGTIDEQFF. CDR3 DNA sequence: TGCGCCAGCAGCGTGGGACAGGGGACGATCGATGAGCAGTTCTTC.

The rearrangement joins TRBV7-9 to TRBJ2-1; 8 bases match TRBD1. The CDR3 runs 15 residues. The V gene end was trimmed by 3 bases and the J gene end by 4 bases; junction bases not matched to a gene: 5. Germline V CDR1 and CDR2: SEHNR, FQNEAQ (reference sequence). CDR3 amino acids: CASSFRDRLYNEQFF. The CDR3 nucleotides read TGTGCCAGCAGCTTCCGGGACAGGCTGTACAATGAGCAGTTCTTC.

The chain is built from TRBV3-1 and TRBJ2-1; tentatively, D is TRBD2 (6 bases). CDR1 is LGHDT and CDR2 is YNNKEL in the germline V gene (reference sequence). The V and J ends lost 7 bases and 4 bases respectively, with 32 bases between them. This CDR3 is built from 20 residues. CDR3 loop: CASTNRRGLATLTHYNEQFF. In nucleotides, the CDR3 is TGTGCCAGCACCAACCGGCGGGGACTCGCCACCTTAACCCATTACAATGAGCAGTTCTTC.

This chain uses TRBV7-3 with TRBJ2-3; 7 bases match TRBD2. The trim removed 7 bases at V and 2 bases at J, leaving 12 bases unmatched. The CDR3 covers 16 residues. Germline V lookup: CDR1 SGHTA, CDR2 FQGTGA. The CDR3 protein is CASIPTPGLVTDTQYF. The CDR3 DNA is TGTGCCAGCATCCCCACCCCAGGACTAGTCACAGATACGCAGTATTTT.

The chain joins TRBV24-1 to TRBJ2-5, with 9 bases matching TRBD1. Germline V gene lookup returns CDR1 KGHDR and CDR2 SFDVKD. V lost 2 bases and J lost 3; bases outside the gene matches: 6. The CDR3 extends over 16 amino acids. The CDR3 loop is CATSDSPGTGKETQYF. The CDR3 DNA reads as TGTGCCACCAGTGATTCCCCGGGGACAGGGAAAGAGACCCAGTACTTC.

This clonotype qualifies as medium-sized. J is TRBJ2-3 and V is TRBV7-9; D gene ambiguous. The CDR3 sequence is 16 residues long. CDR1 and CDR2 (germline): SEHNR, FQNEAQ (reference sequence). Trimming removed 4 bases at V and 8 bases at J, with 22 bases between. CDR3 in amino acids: CASSWVGSPNPLTQYF. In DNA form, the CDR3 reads TGTGCCAGCAGCTGGGTCGGCAGCCCCAACCCACTTACGCAGTATTTT.

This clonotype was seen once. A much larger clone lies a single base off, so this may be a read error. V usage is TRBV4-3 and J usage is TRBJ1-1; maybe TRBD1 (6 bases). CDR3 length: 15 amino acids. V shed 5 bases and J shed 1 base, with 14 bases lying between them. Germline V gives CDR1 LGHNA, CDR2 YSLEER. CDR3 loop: CASSVLGARNTEAFF. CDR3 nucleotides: TGCGCCAGCAGCGTTTTGGGGGCTCGGAACACTGAAGCTTTCTTT.

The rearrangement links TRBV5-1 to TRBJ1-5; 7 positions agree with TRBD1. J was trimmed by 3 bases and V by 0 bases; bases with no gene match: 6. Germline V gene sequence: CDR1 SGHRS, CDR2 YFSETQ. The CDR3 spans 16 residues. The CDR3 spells CASSLAPGQFNQPQHF. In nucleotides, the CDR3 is TGCGCCAGCAGCTTGGCCCCGGGACAGTTCAATCAGCCCCAGCATTTT.

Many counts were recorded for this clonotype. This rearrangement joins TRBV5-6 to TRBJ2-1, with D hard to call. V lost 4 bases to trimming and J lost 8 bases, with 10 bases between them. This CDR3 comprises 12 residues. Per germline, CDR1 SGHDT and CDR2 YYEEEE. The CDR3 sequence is CASSPRAHEQFF. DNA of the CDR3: TGTGCCAGCAGCCCCCGGGCCCATGAGCAGTTCTTC.

CDR3 in amino acids: CASSYMNRGDEQYF. CDR3 coding DNA: TGTGCCAGCAGTTACATGAACAGGGGTGACGAGCAGTACTTC. The chain recombines TRBV6-5 with TRBJ2-7; 7 bases fit TRBD1. CDR3 length: 14 amino acids. CDR1 and CDR2 from the germline V gene are MNHEY and SVGAGI. The J segment lost 5 bases and the V segment lost 2 bases, leaving 6 bases of the junction unmatched.

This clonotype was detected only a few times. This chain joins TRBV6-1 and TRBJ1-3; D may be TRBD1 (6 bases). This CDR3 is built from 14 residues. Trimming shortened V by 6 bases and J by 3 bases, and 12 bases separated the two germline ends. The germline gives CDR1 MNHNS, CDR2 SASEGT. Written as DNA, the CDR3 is TGTGCCAGCAGGACAGGCTTTGGTGGAAACACCATATATTTT. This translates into CASRTGFGGNTIYF.

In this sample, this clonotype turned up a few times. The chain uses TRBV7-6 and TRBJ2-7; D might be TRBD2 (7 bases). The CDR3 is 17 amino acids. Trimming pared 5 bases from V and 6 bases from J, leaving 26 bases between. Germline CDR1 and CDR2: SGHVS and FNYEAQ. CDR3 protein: CASSPSQRGGPPSEQYF. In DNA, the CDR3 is TGTGCCAGCAGCCCCTCTCAAAGGGGGGGCCCCCCCAGCGAGCAGTACTTC. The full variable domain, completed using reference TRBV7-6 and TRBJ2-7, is GAGVSQSPRYKVTKRGQDVALRCDPISGHVSLYWYRQALGQGPEFLTYFNYEAQQDKSGLPNDRFSAERPEGSISTLTIQRTEQRDSAMYRCASSPSQRGGPPSEQYFGPGTRLTVT.

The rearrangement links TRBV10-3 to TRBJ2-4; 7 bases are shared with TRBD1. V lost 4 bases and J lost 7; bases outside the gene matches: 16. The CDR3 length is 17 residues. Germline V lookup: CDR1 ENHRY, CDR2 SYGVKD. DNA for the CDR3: TGTGCCATCAGTGTCCTTTACGGGACAGATAGTGGGAACATTCAGTACTTC. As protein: CAISVLYGTDSGNIQYF.

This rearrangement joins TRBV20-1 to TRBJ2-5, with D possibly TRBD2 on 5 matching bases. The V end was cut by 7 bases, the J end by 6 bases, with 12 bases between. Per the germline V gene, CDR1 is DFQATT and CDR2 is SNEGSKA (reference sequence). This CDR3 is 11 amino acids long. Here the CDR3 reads CSGSGKKTQYF. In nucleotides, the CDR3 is TGCAGTGGTTCGGGGAAAAAGACCCAGTACTTC.

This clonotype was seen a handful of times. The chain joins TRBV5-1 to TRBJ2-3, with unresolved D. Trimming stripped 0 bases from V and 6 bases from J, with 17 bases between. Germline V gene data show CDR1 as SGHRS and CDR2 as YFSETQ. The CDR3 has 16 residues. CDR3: CASSLAKTPLDDTQYF. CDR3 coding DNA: TGCGCCAGCAGCTTGGCTAAAACCCCATTGGATGATACGCAGTATTTT. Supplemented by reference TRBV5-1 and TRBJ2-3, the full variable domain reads KAGVTQTPRYLIKTRGQQVTLSCSPISGHRSVSWYQQTPGQGLQFLFEYFSETQRNKGNFPGRFSGRQFSNSRSEMNVSTLELGDSALYLCASSLAKTPLDDTQYFGPGTRLTVL.

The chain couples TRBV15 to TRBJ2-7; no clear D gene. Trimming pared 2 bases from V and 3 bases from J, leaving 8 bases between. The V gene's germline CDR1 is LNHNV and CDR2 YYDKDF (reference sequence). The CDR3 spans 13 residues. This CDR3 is CATSRLKDYEQYF. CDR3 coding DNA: TGTGCCACCAGCAGACTCAAAGACTACGAGCAGTACTTC. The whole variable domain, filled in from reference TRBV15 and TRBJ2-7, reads DAMVIQNPRYQVTQFGKPVTLSCSQTLNHNVMYWYQQKSSQAPKLLFHYYDKDFNNEADTPDNFQSRRPNTSFCFLDIRSPGLGDTAMYLCATSRLKDYEQYFGPGTRLTVT.